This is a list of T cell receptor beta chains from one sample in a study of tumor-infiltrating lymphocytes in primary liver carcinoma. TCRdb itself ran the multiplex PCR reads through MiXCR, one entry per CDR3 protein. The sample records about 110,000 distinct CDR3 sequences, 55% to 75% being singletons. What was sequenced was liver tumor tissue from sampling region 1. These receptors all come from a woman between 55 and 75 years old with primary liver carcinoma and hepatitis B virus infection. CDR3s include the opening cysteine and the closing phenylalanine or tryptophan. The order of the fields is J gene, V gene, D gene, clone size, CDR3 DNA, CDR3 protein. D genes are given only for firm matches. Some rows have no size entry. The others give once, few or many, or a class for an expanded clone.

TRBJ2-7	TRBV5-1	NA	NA	TGCGCCAGCAGCTTGGACAGCCAGGCCTACAAGCAGTACTTC	CASSLDSQAYKQYF
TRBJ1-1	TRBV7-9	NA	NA	TGTGCCAGCAGCCCGGGACGGGATTCGACTGAAGCTTTCTTT	CASSPGRDSTEAFF
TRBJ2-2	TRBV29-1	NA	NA	TGCAGCGCCGCTCGGGGGGCCGGCCACTGGGAGCTGCTTTTT	CSAARGAGHWELLF
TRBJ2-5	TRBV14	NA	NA	TGTGCCAGCAGCCAACAGGGCCAGAGAGAGACCCAGTACTTC	CASSQQGQRETQYF
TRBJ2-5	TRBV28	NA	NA	TGTGCCAGCAGTTTACGGGGGGCCCTCGTAGAGACCCAGTACTTC	CASSLRGALVETQYF
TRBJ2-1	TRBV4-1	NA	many	TGCGCCAGCAGCCAATCGGAAGTGGGCTCCTACAATGAGCAGTTCTTC	CASSQSEVGSYNEQFF
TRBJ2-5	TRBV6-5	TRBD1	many	TGTGCCAGCAGTTCCGGGACAGGGGTCAAGACCCAGTACTTC	CASSSGTGVKTQYF
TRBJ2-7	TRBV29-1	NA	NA	TGCAGCGTTGCTCCGGATAGCGACCGCTACGAGCAGTACTTC	CSVAPDSDRYEQYF
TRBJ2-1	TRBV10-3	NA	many	TGTGCCATCAGTTCGGCCAATGAGCAGTTCTTC	CAISSANEQFF
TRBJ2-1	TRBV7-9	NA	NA	TGTGCCAGCAGCGACCTGGCGTACGAGCAGTTCTTC	CASSDLAYEQFF
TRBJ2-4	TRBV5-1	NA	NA	TGCGCCAGCAGCTTGGTTGGTGGCCAAAACATTCAGTACTTT	CASSLVGGQNIQYF
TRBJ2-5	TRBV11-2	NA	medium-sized	TGTGCCAGCAGCTTGGGGGGGGCGGAGACCCAGTACTTC	CASSLGGAETQYF
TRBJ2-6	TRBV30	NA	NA	TGTACCTGGGGGCTGGCCCCCTCTGGGGCCAACGTCCTGACTTTC	CTWGLAPSGANVLTF
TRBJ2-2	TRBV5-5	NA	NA	TGTGCCAGCAGCTTATTTATGCAGGGTACCGGGGAGCTGTTTTTT	CASSLFMQGTGELFF
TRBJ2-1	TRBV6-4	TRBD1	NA	TGTGCCAGCAGTGATACCGACAGGGGGAATGAGCAGTTCTTC	CASSDTDRGNEQFF
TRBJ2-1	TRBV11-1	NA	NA	TGTGCCAGCAGCTTCGGAACCGACAATGAGGAGTTCTTC	CASSFGTDNEEFF
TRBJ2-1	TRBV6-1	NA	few	TGTGTCAGCAGTGAAGGGCTAGCGAGGTACAATGAGCAGTTCTTC	CVSSEGLARYNEQFF